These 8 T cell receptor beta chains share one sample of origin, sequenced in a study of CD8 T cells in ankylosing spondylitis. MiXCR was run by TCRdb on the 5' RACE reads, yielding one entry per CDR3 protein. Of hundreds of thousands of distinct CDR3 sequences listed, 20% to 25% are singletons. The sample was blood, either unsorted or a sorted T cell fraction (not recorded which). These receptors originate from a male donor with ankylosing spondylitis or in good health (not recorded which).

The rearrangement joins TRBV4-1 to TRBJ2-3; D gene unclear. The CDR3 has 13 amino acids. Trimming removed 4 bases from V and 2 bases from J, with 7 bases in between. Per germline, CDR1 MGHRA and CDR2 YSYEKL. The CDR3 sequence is CASSPTLTDTQYF. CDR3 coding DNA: TGCGCCAGCAGCCCGACCCTCACAGATACGCAGTATTTT.

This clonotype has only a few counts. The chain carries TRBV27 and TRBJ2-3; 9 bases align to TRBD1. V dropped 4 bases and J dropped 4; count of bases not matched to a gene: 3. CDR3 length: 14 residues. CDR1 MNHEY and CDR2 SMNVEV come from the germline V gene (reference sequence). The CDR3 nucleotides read TGTGCCAGCAGTTCGTACAGGGGGCCAGATACGCAGTATTTT. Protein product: CASSSYRGPDTQYF.

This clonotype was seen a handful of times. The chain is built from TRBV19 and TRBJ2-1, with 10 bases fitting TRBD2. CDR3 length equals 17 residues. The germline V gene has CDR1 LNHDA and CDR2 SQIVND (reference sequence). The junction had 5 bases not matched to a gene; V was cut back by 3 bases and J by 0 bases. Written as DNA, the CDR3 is TGTGCCAGTAGTATCACTAGCGGGGACAACTCCTACAATGAGCAGTTCTTC. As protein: CASSITSGDNSYNEQFF.

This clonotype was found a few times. Here the CDR3 reads CSARAARDLYEQYF. Written as DNA, the CDR3 is TGCAGTGCTAGAGCGGCGCGGGACCTCTACGAGCAGTACTTC. The chain combines TRBV20-1 with TRBJ2-7; possible D gene TRBD2, 6 bases. Germline V gene sequence: CDR1 DFQATT, CDR2 SNEGSKA (reference sequence). V lost 1 base and J 3 bases, leaving 13 bases between the germline ends. The CDR3 contains 14 residues.

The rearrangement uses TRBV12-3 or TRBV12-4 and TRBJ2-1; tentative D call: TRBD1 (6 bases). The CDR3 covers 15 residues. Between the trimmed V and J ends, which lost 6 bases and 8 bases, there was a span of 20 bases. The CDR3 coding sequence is TGTGCCAGCAGGCGATCCACAGGGATTAGGTATGAGCAGTTCTTC. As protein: CASRRSTGIRYEQFF.

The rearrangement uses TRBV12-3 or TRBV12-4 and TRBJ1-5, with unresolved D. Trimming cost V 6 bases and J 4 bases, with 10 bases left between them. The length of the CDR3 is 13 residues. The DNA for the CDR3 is TGTGCCAGCAGCGATCAACCGAATCAGCCCCAGCATTTT. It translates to CASSDQPNQPQHF.

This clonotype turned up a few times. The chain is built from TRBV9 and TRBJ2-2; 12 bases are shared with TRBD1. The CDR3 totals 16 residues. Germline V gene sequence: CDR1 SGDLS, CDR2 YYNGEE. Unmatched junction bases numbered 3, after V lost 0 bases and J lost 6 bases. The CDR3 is CASSVAGTGGAGELFF. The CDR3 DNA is TGTGCCAGCAGCGTAGCAGGGACAGGGGGCGCCGGGGAGCTGTTTTTT.

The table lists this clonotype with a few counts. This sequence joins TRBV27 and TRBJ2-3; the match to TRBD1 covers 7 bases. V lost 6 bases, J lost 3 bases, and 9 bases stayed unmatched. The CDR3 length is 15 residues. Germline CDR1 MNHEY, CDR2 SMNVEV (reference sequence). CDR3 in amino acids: CASSPTGARTDTQYF. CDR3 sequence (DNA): TGTGCCAGCAGCCCCACAGGGGCCCGGACAGATACGCAGTATTTT.